These T cell receptor beta chains were read from a single sample in a study of CD8+ T cells in alopecia areata. Profiled with immunoSEQ multiplex PCR; TCRdb holds only in-frame clones, not every one. The sample shows around 34,000 clones, 45% to 60% of them seen only once. The sequenced sample was NKG2D-high CD8+ T cells sorted from blood. The receptors derive from a human donor with alopecia areata. Both conserved end residues are part of each CDR3. The D gene is left open where the match is weak. Expanded clones are given a class, and other clones once, few, many or no size at all.

V gene	clone size	D gene	J gene	CDR3 DNA	CDR3 protein
TRBV5-4	NA	NA	TRBJ1-2	TGTGCCAGCAGCTTGAGTACCAGGGAGGACTACACCTTC	CASSLSTREDYTF
TRBV4-2	NA	TRBD2	TRBJ2-5	TGTGCCAGCAGCCCAGATTTAGCCGGGGGGTACCTACAAGAGACCCAGTACTTC	CASSPDLAGGYLQETQYF
TRBV19	few	TRBD2	TRBJ2-2	TGTGCCAGTATGGGACTAGCGGGGGAAACTCACACCGGGGAGCTGTTTTTT	CASMGLAGETHTGELFF
TRBV6-1	NA	NA	TRBJ1-2	TGTGCCAGCAGTGAAGCGCAATTTCGGAAGGAGAACAACTATGGCTACACCTTC	CASSEAQFRKENNYGYTF
TRBV7-8	few	NA	TRBJ2-1	TGTGCCAGCAGCCCCACGGGCAATGAGCAGTTCTTC	CASSPTGNEQFF
TRBV29-1	NA	TRBD1	TRBJ2-7	TGCAGCGTTGTCGGGACAGGGAAGCAACGTTCCTACGAGCAGTACTTC	CSVVGTGKQRSYEQYF
TRBV6-6	NA	TRBD1	TRBJ2-7	TGTGCCAGCAGTCACGGACAGGCCTACGAGCAGTACTTC	CASSHGQAYEQYF
TRBV28	few	NA	TRBJ2-7	TGTGCCAGCAGTTGGGCCCCCCTGGGAAGCTACGAGCAGTACTTC	CASSWAPLGSYEQYF
TRBV27	few	NA	TRBJ2-7	TGTGCCAGCAGTATCACCGGGACCGCTTTGGGCTACGAGCAGTACTTC	CASSITGTALGYEQYF
TRBV9	NA	NA	TRBJ2-1	TGTGCCAGCAGCGTGCAAGGGGGAACCTACAATGAGCAGTTCTTC	CASSVQGGTYNEQFF
TRBV6-1	NA	NA	TRBJ2-7	TGTGCCAGCAGGGACAGTTCCTACGAGCAGTACTTC	CASRDSSYEQYF
TRBV27	NA	TRBD2	TRBJ2-1	TGTGCCAGCAGTTTCCACGTGGGACTAGCGGGAGGAAGGACCCCCAATGAGCAGTTCTTC	CASSFHVGLAGGRTPNEQFF
TRBV1	NA	NA	TRBJ2-2	TGCACCAGCAGCCAATTTGCCCTTTCAACAGGGGTCACCGGGGAGCTGTTTTTT	CTSSQFALSTGVTGELFF
TRBV4-1	NA	NA	TRBJ1-2	TGCGCCAGCAGCCCCCGGCGTAATGGCGATGGCTACACCTTC	CASSPRRNGDGYTF
TRBV7-2	few	NA	TRBJ2-5	TGTGCCAGCAGCCCGACCTCGTACCAAGAGACCCAGTACTTC	CASSPTSYQETQYF
TRBV9	NA	TRBD2	TRBJ2-1	TGTGCCAGCAGCGAACGGACTAGCGGGGCCTCCAATGAGCAGTTCTTC	CASSERTSGASNEQFF
TRBV7-2	NA	NA	TRBJ2-5	TGTGCCAGCAGCTTACGACGTACCCCATGGGGGACCCAGTACTTC	CASSLRRTPWGTQYF
TRBV2	NA	NA	TRBJ1-4	TGTGCCAGCAGTGCTTCCAAGACCCATAATGAAAAACTGTTTTTT	CASSASKTHNEKLFF
TRBV19	once	TRBD1	TRBJ2-1	TGTGCCAGTAGGGACAGGGCCATTGACTCCTACAATGAGCAGTTCTTC	CASRDRAIDSYNEQFF
TRBV9	few	NA	TRBJ2-3	TGTGCCAGCAGCCCCGAGTTTAGGACAGATACGCAGTATTTT	CASSPEFRTDTQYF